This T cell receptor beta chain was profiled in a study of PD-1 blockade in classical Hodgkin lymphoma (dated by TCRdb to 2020 to 2021). Notes on the research overall: Nivolumab dosing was 3 mg/kg intravenously every 2 weeks, continuing until either disease progression or unacceptable toxicity. The study used TCR beta sequencing and CyTOF to define a peripheral blood immune signature of response to PD-1 blockade in classical Hodgkin lymphoma.

Paper-wide results and their limitations: Trial patients with a complete response had baseline diversity similar to that of newly diagnosed patients, while partial responders and progressors had significantly lower diversity. The study was limited to a single clinical trial cohort, and causes of repertoire differences, possibly disease activity or prior therapy, remained undefined. Patients starting nivolumab less than 1 year after ASCT had lower diversity and were excluded from later analyses to avoid confounding by immune reconstitution. Baseline TCR diversity was reported to be lower in newly diagnosed patients than in healthy donors, and even lower in relapsed/refractory patients. CD4+ but not CD8+ TCR diversity rose significantly by C4D1 (p=0.0027 vs p=0.16), most apparent in complete responders (p=0.02).

In the paper's terms, the time point label means: cycle 1 day 1 (C1D1), immediately before nivolumab initiation. All trial patients had relapsed after autologous stem cell transplantation, with cohorts A, B and C differing in prior brentuximab vedotin exposure. Magnetic negative selection with a Miltenyi CD8+ T cell isolation kit was used to purify CD8+ T cells from thawed PBMCs. The trial cohort comprised approximately 55 patients with relapsed/refractory classical Hodgkin lymphoma whose best overall responses were complete response, partial response or progressive disease. In the multi-cohort phase II CheckMate 205 trial, trial patients received single-agent nivolumab. An independent review committee assessed best overall response by applying the 2007 International Working Group response criteria. Trial PBMCs were obtained immediately prior to nivolumab initiation (C1D1) and on therapy at cycle 2 day 1 and cycle 4 day 1. Peripheral blood was collected in 8 mL Vacutainer Cell Preparation Tubes, from which PBMCs were isolated by centrifugation and then cryopreserved. Purified CD4+ and CD8+ fractions were prepared only for cases in which an additional PBMC sample was available. Magnetically labelled cells were depleted on LS columns in a quadroMACS separator, and the flow-through was collected as the purified fraction.

The Qiagen DNeasy kit was used to extract genomic DNA from unsorted PBMCs and from the negatively selected CD4+ and CD8+ fractions. Using primers that anneal to V and J segments, immunoSEQ multiplex PCR amplified the TCR beta CDR3 regions. A synthetic immune receptor repertoire was used to minimize amplification bias, and remaining bias was computationally removed after sequencing. Regarding the original processing steps: Custom Python scripts were used to quantify repertoire diversity as the Shannon entropy index. The unsorted, CD4+ and CD8+ repertoires were each analyzed separately, with the exception of combined analyses, where CD4+ and CD8+ sequences were merged in silico. A clone was considered expanded if an increase in frequency of at least 2-fold after treatment relative to C1D1 was found, and a pseudocount of 0.5 was applied to clones undetected at baseline. Singleton clones were defined as clones with 0 or 1 copy at C1D1, and non-singleton clones were defined as clones with 2 or more copies. Clones expanded in unsorted samples were assigned a CD4+, CD8+ or unknown annotation through matching of protein sequences in sorted samples from the same patient. Wilcoxon tests were applied to paired samples to test diversity changes from C1D1 to C4D1. This immuneACCESS table, as held by TCRdb, lists in-frame sequences with V and J called but not all clones. Of the missing ones, under half trace to an unresolved V gene in checked studies; the others have no known cause. That table is the source of V, J and clone size, and D and trimming were worked out from the DNA. For this sample there are 25,000 to 30,000 clones; 70% to 90% appear just once. Approximately 6.7% of the sample is in the top ten clones.

V trim: 5 bases; J trim: 2 bases; unmatched bases: 6. The cysteine opens and the phenylalanine closes a CDR3 of 16 amino acids. The only DNA kept is the CDR3, 48 bases in frame from the first base. Taken from the germline V gene (reference sequence), the CDR1 and CDR2 loops are SEHNR and FQNEAQ. Points on this clone: The specificity of this receptor is unknown. It has no much larger one-base neighbor in the sample; base qualities were not kept.

This sequence was found in a human donor with classical Hodgkin lymphoma. The sample consisted of CD8+ T cells from blood, taken at baseline. The chain uses TRBV7-9 and TRBJ2-1; 10 junctional bases match TRBD1. The nucleotides are TGTGCCAGCAGCCTGAGAGACAGGGGGCCCTACAATGAGCAGTTCTTC. Its protein reads: CASSLRDRGPYNEQFF.